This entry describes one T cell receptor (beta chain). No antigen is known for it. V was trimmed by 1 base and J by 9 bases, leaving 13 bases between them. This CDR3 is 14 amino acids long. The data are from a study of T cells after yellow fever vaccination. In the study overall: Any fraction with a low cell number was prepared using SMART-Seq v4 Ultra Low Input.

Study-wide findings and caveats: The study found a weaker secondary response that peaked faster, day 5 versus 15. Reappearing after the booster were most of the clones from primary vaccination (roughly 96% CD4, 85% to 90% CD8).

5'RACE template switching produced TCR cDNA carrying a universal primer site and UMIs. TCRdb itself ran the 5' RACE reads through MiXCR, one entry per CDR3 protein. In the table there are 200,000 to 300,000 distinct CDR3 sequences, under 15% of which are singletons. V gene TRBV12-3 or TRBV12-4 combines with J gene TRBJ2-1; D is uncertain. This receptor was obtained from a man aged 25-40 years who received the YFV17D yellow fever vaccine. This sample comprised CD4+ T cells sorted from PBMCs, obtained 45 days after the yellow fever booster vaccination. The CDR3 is CASSLVGVAREQFF. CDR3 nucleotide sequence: TGTGCCAGCAGTTTAGTAGGCGTAGCTCGTGAGCAGTTCTTC.